This TCR beta chain is drawn from a study of blood T cells in healthy people across ages. Study-wide findings and caveats: Versus aged donors, long-lived donors had higher diversity and more naive CD4+ cells. The percentage of naive T cells correlated strongly with TCR beta diversity. Per million T cells, TCR beta diversity dropped roughly linearly as age increased.

The germline V gene has CDR1 SGHRS and CDR2 YFSETQ. The CDR3 runs 13 residues. PCR was performed a second time for 7 to 11 cycles using a sample-barcoded 5' primer and a J-beta primer mix. Paired-end reads containing CDR3 totaled no fewer than 2.5 million for each sample. Each CDR3 protein gets one entry after TCRdb re-called the 5' RACE reads with MiXCR. The repertoire holds some 710,000 distinct CDR3 sequences, about half seen once, with approximately 18% in the top ten. Remarks on this clonotype: The antigen remains unidentified.

Sample: blood. The chain couples TRBV5-1 to TRBJ2-4; no clear D gene. The J call is in doubt because the DNA end fits TRBJ2-5 better. The TCR sequence derives from a man aged 80 or over in good health. The CDR3 coding sequence is TGCGCCAGCAGCAAGAACCTAGGGGAGACCCAGTACTTC. Translated, it gives CASSKNLGETQYF.